These 28 T cell receptor beta chains came from one sample sequenced in a study of blood T cell repertoires in COVID-19. The protocol was immunoSEQ multiplex PCR, while the TCRdb copy is restricted to in-frame clones and leaves out a portion. The sample yields roughly 150,000 clones, approximately 95% seen once. The sequencing sample was made of peripheral blood. These receptors were collected from an older woman with COVID-19, enrolled during active disease.

This clone was recorded only once. The genes are TRBV4-3 and TRBJ2-1; 8 bases agree with TRBD1. V lost 4 bases, J lost 9 bases, and 14 bases stayed unmatched. The germline gives CDR1 LGHNA, CDR2 YSLEER. The CDR3 is 16 amino acids. CDR3 in DNA: TGCGCCAGCAGCCGCAGTGGTACAGGGGGTTCGGGTGAGCAGTTCTTC. It encodes CASSRSGTGGSGEQFF.

The genes are TRBV7-3 and TRBJ2-2; 9 nucleotides match TRBD2. CDR3 length equals 17 residues. The ends lost 6 bases at V and 4 bases at J; junction bases unmatched: 12. Germline assignment: CDR1 SGHTA and CDR2 FQGTGA. CDR3 in DNA: TGTGCCAGCAGGGAGATAGCGGGGGATCGGCTCACCGGGGAGCTGTTTTTT. Translating it yields CASREIAGDRLTGELFF.

This rearrangement joins TRBV10-3 to TRBJ2-7; 7 bases fit TRBD2. Germline CDR1 reads ENHRY; CDR2 reads SYGVKD. This CDR3 has 14 residues. V was clipped by 2 bases and J by 5 bases; unmatched bases: 6. CDR3 bases: TGTGCCATCAGTGAGCCTAGACTAGCCCACGAGCAGTACTTC. Translation: CAISEPRLAHEQYF.

The V gene is TRBV19, the J gene TRBJ2-1; 9 bases are a match to TRBD1. The CDR3 loop spans 12 amino acids. Germline lookup yields CDR1 LNHDA and CDR2 SQIVND (reference sequence). Trimming removed 6 bases from V and 8 bases from J; junction bases left unmatched: 2. As DNA, the CDR3 is TGTGCCAGTAGGGACAGGGGCTATGAGCAGTTCTTC. Protein sequence: CASRDRGYEQFF. The full variable domain, its missing parts supplied by reference TRBV19 and TRBJ2-1, is DGGITQSPKYLFRKEGQNVTLSCEQNLNHDAMYWYRQDPGQGLRLIYYSQIVNDFQKGDIAEGYSVSREKKESFPLTVTSAQKNPTAFYLCASRDRGYEQFFGPGTRLTVL.

This clone is a singleton in its sample. This rearrangement joins TRBV29-1 to TRBJ1-4; 10 bases are shared with TRBD1. After removal of 6 bases from V and 6 bases from J, the junction contained 4 bases not matched to a gene. The CDR3 covers 13 residues. Germline V gives CDR1 SQVTM, CDR2 ANQGSEA. The CDR3 loop is CSVRGTGDEKLFF. The DNA for the CDR3 is TGCAGCGTGAGGGGGACAGGGGATGAAAAACTGTTTTTT.

The chain couples TRBV6-4 to TRBJ2-1; 7 bases are a match to TRBD2. Germline V gene lookup returns CDR1 MRHNA and CDR2 SNTAGT. The junction had 2 bases not matched to a gene; V was cut back by 0 bases and J by 0 bases. This CDR3 contains 16 residues. The CDR3 reads CASSDSASGSYNEQFF. CDR3 coding DNA: TGTGCCAGCAGTGACTCTGCTAGCGGCTCCTACAATGAGCAGTTCTTC.

This rearrangement joins TRBV7-7 to TRBJ2-7, with TRBD2 as a possible D gene (5 bases). The CDR3 consists of 15 residues. Trimming cost V 1 base and J 2 bases, with 12 bases left between them. Germline CDR1 SSHAT, CDR2 FNYEAQ (reference sequence). CDR3 nucleotides: TGTGCCAGCAGCTTAGGGAGAGGGCCCACCTACGAGCAGTACTTC. Encoded protein: CASSLGRGPTYEQYF.

This chain joins TRBV14 and TRBJ1-2, with TRBD1 as a possible D gene (6 bases). V lost 5 bases and J lost 0, with 10 bases in between. Germline CDR1 reads SGHDN; CDR2 reads FVKESK. The CDR3 length is 14 residues. CDR3 sequence reads: CASSSWTANYGYTF. The DNA of the CDR3 is TGTGCCAGCAGCTCTTGGACAGCTAACTATGGCTACACCTTC.

The J gene is TRBJ2-5, the V gene TRBV15, with 11 bases fitting TRBD2. Trimming cost V 1 base and J 7 bases; bases outside gene matches: 11. Germline V gene sequence: CDR1 LNHNV, CDR2 YYDKDF (reference sequence). CDR3 length: 17 amino acids. The CDR3 spells CATSRASGGSRRGTQYF. The CDR3 DNA sequence: TGTGCCACCAGCAGAGCTAGCGGGGGGTCCAGGAGGGGGACCCAGTACTTC.

The chain uses TRBV2 and TRBJ1-6; D not resolved. CDR1 is SNHLY, CDR2 FYNNEI, per germline. CDR3 length: 13 amino acids. V shed 5 bases and J shed 10 bases, with 12 bases lying between them. CDR3 bases: TGTGCCAGCAGTAGAGCGACCGGGTCACCCCTCCACTTT. This codes for CASSRATGSPLHF.

The genes are TRBV5-6 and TRBJ1-1; D not resolved. V dropped 3 bases and J dropped 7 bases, with 16 bases sitting between them. The CDR3 sequence is 14 residues long. Germline V gives CDR1 SGHDT, CDR2 YYEEEE. The CDR3 coding sequence is TGTGCCAGCAGCTCCCTGCCAGAGGCTATTGAAGCTTTCTTT. Translating gives CASSSLPEAIEAFF.

V and J are TRBV7-9 and TRBJ2-1; possibly TRBD1 for D (6 bases). The CDR3 contains 12 residues. Trimming took off 7 bases at V and 6 bases at J, with 10 bases between the two ends. Germline V gene lookup returns CDR1 SEHNR and CDR2 FQNEAQ (reference sequence). CDR3 sequence (DNA): TGTGCCAGCAACAGGGTGGGCAATGAGCAGTTCTTC. It encodes CASNRVGNEQFF.

The chain uses TRBV3-1 (or the pseudogene TRBV3-2) and TRBJ2-3; D is perhaps TRBD1 (6 bases). The germline V and J ends were trimmed by 7 bases and 4 bases, with 12 bases remaining between them. The length of the CDR3 is 13 residues. Per germline, CDR1 LGHDT and CDR2 YNNKEL (reference sequence). The CDR3 DNA reads as TGTGCCAGCACTTTCAGGGGCTCAGATACGCAGTATTTT. Residues: CASTFRGSDTQYF.

The chain recombines TRBV7-2 with TRBJ1-1; D ambiguous. Trimming stripped 3 bases from V and 1 base from J, with 6 bases between. Germline V gene data show CDR1 as SGHTA and CDR2 as FQGNSA. The length of the CDR3 is 13 residues. In DNA, the CDR3 is TGTGCCAGCAGCTTCAATCCGAACACTGAAGCTTTCTTT. This encodes CASSFNPNTEAFF. The full variable domain, with the rest looked up from reference TRBV7-2 and TRBJ1-1, is GAGVSQSPSNKVTEKGKDVELRCDPISGHTALYWYRQSLGQGLEFLIYFQGNSAPDKSGLPSDRFSAERTGGSVSTLTIQRTQQEDSAVYLCASSFNPNTEAFFGQGTRLTVV.

This sequence joins TRBV7-2 and TRBJ2-3; 8 bases line up with TRBD2. J was trimmed by 2 bases and V by 2 bases; bases with no gene match: 9. The germline V gene encodes CDR1 SGHTA and CDR2 FQGNSA. The CDR3 is 17 amino acids. The CDR3 DNA sequence: TGTGCCAGCAGCTTACAACCTCGGGGGGGCCCCACAGATACGCAGTATTTT. This sequence encodes CASSLQPRGGPTDTQYF.

The chain is built from TRBV9 and TRBJ2-1; a possible D gene is TRBD1 (5 bases). The CDR3 runs to 16 residues. Trimming left V 2 bases short and J 6 bases short, with 18 bases between. Germline-derived CDR1 and CDR2 are SGDLS and YYNGEE. DNA for the CDR3: TGTGCCAGCAGCGTCCGGCCTGAGTGGGGCGGCAATGAGCAGTTCTTC. Translating it yields CASSVRPEWGGNEQFF. Using reference TRBV9 and TRBJ2-1 for the parts outside the CDR3, the full variable domain is DSGVTQTPKHLITATGQRVTLRCSPRSGDLSVYWYQQSLDQGLQFLIQYYNGEERAKGNILERFSAQQFPDLHSELNLSSLELGDSALYFCASSVRPEWGGNEQFFGPGTRLTVL.

The chain carries TRBV7-2 and TRBJ1-6, with TRBD1 matching 10 bases. This CDR3 comprises 15 residues. Germline lookup yields CDR1 SGHTA and CDR2 FQGNSA. The V gene end was trimmed by 4 bases and the J gene end by 9 bases; junction bases not matched to a gene: 6. CDR3 residues: CASSSQTGGLSPLHF. CDR3 DNA: TGTGCCAGCAGCTCCCAGACAGGGGGCCTTTCACCCCTCCACTTT.

This chain uses TRBV7-2 with TRBJ1-5, with D hard to call. Germline CDR1 and CDR2: SGHTA and FQGNSA. The germline V and J ends were trimmed by 2 bases and 9 bases, with 14 bases remaining between them. The CDR3 sequence is 14 residues long. DNA of the CDR3: TGTGCCAGCAGCTTATTCGCAGGTCAAGTGCCCCAGCATTTT. It encodes CASSLFAGQVPQHF.

In DNA, the CDR3 is TGTGCCAGCAGCGGTAGGGGTCTAACCTACTACAATGAGCAGTTCTTC. This encodes CASSGRGLTYYNEQFF. This rearrangement joins TRBV11-2 to TRBJ2-1, with a tentative D call TRBD1 (5 bases). Germline loops: CDR1 SGHAT, CDR2 FQNNGV. The CDR3 totals 16 residues. V was trimmed by 5 bases and J by 3 bases, leaving 17 bases between them.

This chain uses TRBV4-3 with TRBJ1-1, with D tentatively TRBD1 (5 bases). The CDR3 sequence is 14 residues long. The germline V gene has CDR1 LGHNA and CDR2 YSLEER. Trimming cost V 0 bases and J 12 bases, with 17 bases left between them. CDR3 protein: CASSQEVRGTSTFF. The CDR3 DNA reads TGCGCCAGCAGCCAAGAGGTCCGGGGGACGTCTACTTTCTTT.

The chain couples TRBV7-3 to TRBJ2-7; D perhaps matches TRBD2 (5 bases). The CDR3 sequence is 15 residues long. V was cut by 2 bases and J by 0 bases, with 11 bases left in between. Per germline, CDR1 SGHTA and CDR2 FQGTGA. This CDR3 is CASSLAGSGSYEQYF. DNA for the CDR3: TGTGCCAGCAGCTTAGCGGGCTCAGGCTCCTACGAGCAGTACTTC.

The chain combines TRBV6-4 with TRBJ1-2; no reliable D call. CDR1 is MRHNA and CDR2 is SNTAGT in the germline V gene. The CDR3 has 14 residues. Trimming took off 1 base at V and 6 bases at J, with 12 bases between the two ends. The CDR3 DNA sequence: TGTGCCAGCAGTGACTGGTCAGAATCAGATGGCTACACCTTC. Translated, it gives CASSDWSESDGYTF.

The V call is TRBV18, the J call TRBJ1-5, with D hard to call. With 1 base removed from V and 5 bases from J, the gap between germline ends came to 6 bases. There are 13 residues in the CDR3. Germline V gene sequence: CDR1 KGHSH, CDR2 LQKENI. The CDR3 DNA sequence: TGTGCCAGCTCACCACATTCGGATCAGCCCCAGCATTTT. Its translation: CASSPHSDQPQHF.

V gene TRBV19 combines with J gene TRBJ1-3, with TRBD1 matching 7 bases. The J segment lost 4 bases and the V segment lost 5 bases, leaving 11 bases of the junction unmatched. CDR1 LNHDA and CDR2 SQIVND come from the germline V gene (reference sequence). The CDR3 length is 16 residues. The CDR3 region has the DNA TGTGCCAGTAGTTTGCCGGGACAGACAGCCGGAAACACCATATATTTT. It specifies CASSLPGQTAGNTIYF.

For the CDR3, the DNA is TGTGCCAGCAGCGTGCTAGCGGGGACTTTCACAGATACGCAGTATTTT. It specifies CASSVLAGTFTDTQYF. The chain has TRBV9 and TRBJ2-3, with TRBD2 identical over 9 bases. The CDR3 contains 16 residues. V was pared by 2 bases and J by 2 bases, with 6 bases of the junction left unmatched. Germline CDR1 and CDR2: SGDLS and YYNGEE.

The V gene is TRBV10-3, the J gene TRBJ2-1; weak D call: TRBD2 (8 bases). This CDR3 is built from 15 residues. V was cut by 8 bases and J by 4 bases, with 18 bases left in between. CDR1 ENHRY and CDR2 SYGVKD come from the germline V gene. The DNA of the CDR3 is TGTGCCATCCAGGGGGGTAGCGGGGTGTACAATGAGCAGTTCTTC. Residues: CAIQGGSGVYNEQFF.

The chain employs TRBV3-1 (or the pseudogene TRBV3-2) and TRBJ1-2; a possible D gene is TRBD1 (5 bases). The CDR3 length is 13 residues. Germline V gene lookup returns CDR1 LGHDT and CDR2 YNNKEL (reference sequence). Deletions cut 4 bases from V and 4 bases from J, with 10 bases between. CDR3 amino acids: CASSRTGGYGYTF. The CDR3 coding sequence is TGTGCCAGCAGCCGAACAGGTGGCTATGGCTACACCTTC.

The chain recombines TRBV11-2 with TRBJ2-5; D perhaps matches TRBD2 (6 bases). This CDR3 region has 14 residues. Trimming removed 5 bases from V and 4 bases from J, with 14 bases in between. The germline CDR1 and CDR2 sequences are SGHAT and FQNNGV. The CDR3 loop is CASSLSGGIETQYF. The CDR3 bases are TGTGCCAGCAGCCTTAGTGGGGGGATAGAGACCCAGTACTTC.